Listed here are 20 T cell receptor beta chains from one sample, sequenced in a study of graft-versus-host responses after intestinal transplantation. Assay: immunoSEQ multiplex PCR; the TCRdb copy retains only in-frame clones and omits some. The profile shows under 40,000 clones, 90% to 95% of them singletons. Material: PBMCs, obtained 16 days after intestinal transplant. These receptors originate from a human patient who received an intestinal transplant, so some T cells may come from the graft donor.

The chain couples TRBV4-1 to TRBJ2-1; D is possibly TRBD1 or TRBD2 (6 bases each). V shed 1 base and J shed 1 base, with 11 bases lying between them. CDR3 length: 16 amino acids. CDR1 is MGHRA and CDR2 is YSYEKL in the germline V gene. The CDR3 bases are TGCGCCAGCAGCCAAGTCGGAGGGGGATCCTACAATGAGCAGTTCTTC. Amino acids: CASSQVGGGSYNEQFF.

V gene TRBV19 combines with J gene TRBJ2-7; D gene unclear. The V gene lost 2 bases and the J gene lost 4 bases, with 9 bases spanning the gap. Germline lookup yields CDR1 LNHDA and CDR2 SQIVND (reference sequence). The CDR3 sequence is 13 residues long. The CDR3 sequence: CASSISTGYEQYF. CDR3 bases: TGTGCCAGTAGTATATCAACCGGGTACGAGCAGTACTTC.

The gene calls are TRBV7-9 and TRBJ2-5, with 7 bases lining up with TRBD1. The end of the DNA aligns better with TRBJ2-7, so the J call may be wrong. This CDR3 region has 15 residues. From germline, CDR1 is SEHNR and CDR2 FQNEAQ (reference sequence). In nucleotides, the CDR3 is TGTGCCAGCAGCTCCGCCACAGGGGACCTCTACGAGCAGTACTTC. The encoded protein is CASSSATGDLYEQYF.

V gene TRBV27 combines with J gene TRBJ2-3; D perhaps matches TRBD1 (6 bases). The V and J ends lost 7 bases and 2 bases respectively, with 16 bases between them. Per the germline V gene, CDR1 is MNHEY and CDR2 is SMNVEV (reference sequence). The CDR3 length is 15 residues. CDR3 DNA sequence: TGTGCCAGCACTCAGGGGATTGGGTACACAGATACGCAGTATTTT. Its protein is CASTQGIGYTDTQYF.

This sequence joins TRBV28 and TRBJ1-5; TRBD1 matches 8 bases. The CDR3 is made up of 15 amino acids. The germline V gene encodes CDR1 MDHEN and CDR2 SYDVKM. V was clipped by 4 bases and J by 4 bases; unmatched bases: 6. CDR3 loop: CASSSRTGTNQPQHF. The CDR3 DNA sequence: TGTGCCAGCAGTTCTCGGACAGGGACGAATCAGCCCCAGCATTTT.

The V call is TRBV4-1, the J call TRBJ2-1; 9 positions agree with TRBD2. Germline V gene sequence: CDR1 MGHRA, CDR2 YSYEKL. Unmatched junction bases numbered 4, after V lost 4 bases and J lost 0 bases. CDR3 length: 16 amino acids. DNA for the CDR3: TGCGCCAGCAGCCCCTTAGCGGGAGCCTCCTACAATGAGCAGTTCTTC. Its protein is CASSPLAGASYNEQFF.

The table lists this clone with a count of one. The V gene is TRBV30, the J gene TRBJ2-3; the D gene is possibly TRBD2 (7 bases). CDR3 length equals 18 residues. The germline gives CDR1 GTSNPN, CDR2 SVGIG (reference sequence). V dropped 3 bases and J dropped 0 bases, with 22 bases sitting between them. The CDR3 nucleotides are TGTGCCTGGAGCCAAAGGGGGAGGGCCCTGTCGAGCACAGATACGCAGTATTTT. Translation: CAWSQRGRALSSTDTQYF.

The CDR3 loop reads CASSLGWQEETQYF. The DNA for the CDR3 is TGTGCCAGCAGCTTGGGGTGGCAGGAAGAGACCCAGTACTTC. The chain joins TRBV5-4 to TRBJ2-5; no firm D call. Trimming took 0 bases from V and 3 from J, leaving 9 bases between them. The CDR3 spans 14 residues. The germline CDR1 and CDR2 sequences are SGHNT and YYREEE (reference sequence).

The J gene is TRBJ2-1, the V gene TRBV7-3; 10 bases align to TRBD2. CDR3 length: 17 amino acids. Unmatched junction bases numbered 7, after V lost 5 bases and J lost 0 bases. Germline values: CDR1 SGHTA, CDR2 FQGTGA. The CDR3 region is CASSDPASGSSYNEQFF. In DNA form, the CDR3 reads TGTGCCAGCAGCGACCCGGCTAGCGGGAGCTCCTACAATGAGCAGTTCTTC.

The chain combines TRBV9 with TRBJ1-1; no firm D call. Trimming took 6 bases from V and 3 from J, leaving 9 bases between them. This CDR3 is 12 amino acids long. CDR1 and CDR2 (germline): SGDLS, YYNGEE. CDR3: CASTPWDTEAFF. DNA for the CDR3: TGTGCCAGCACCCCCTGGGACACTGAAGCTTTCTTT.

The genes are TRBV27 and TRBJ2-2, with D unresolved. Germline-derived CDR1 and CDR2 are MNHEY and SMNVEV (reference sequence). The CDR3 is 15 residues long. V gave up 5 bases and J gave up 4 bases, with 14 bases separating them. The CDR3 DNA follows: TGTGCCAGCAGTCCAGCCTCCGTGGGCACCGGGGAGCTGTTTTTT. Amino acid sequence: CASSPASVGTGELFF.

The genes are TRBV5-4 and TRBJ2-5; 9 bases match TRBD1. The CDR3 sequence is 17 residues long. Trimming took 2 bases from V and 0 from J; bases not matched to a gene: 8. The germline V gene encodes CDR1 SGHNT and CDR2 YYREEE (reference sequence). CDR3 amino acids: CASSFPGDRVNQETQYF. The CDR3 region has the DNA TGTGCCAGCAGCTTCCCGGGGGACAGGGTAAACCAAGAGACCCAGTACTTC.

A note on this clone: Additional DNA sequences in this sample encode the identical CDR3. J is TRBJ1-2 and V is TRBV7-9; 7 positions match TRBD1. The V gene end was trimmed by 0 bases and the J gene end by 4 bases; junction bases not matched to a gene: 2. Germline V gene data show CDR1 as SEHNR and CDR2 as FQNEAQ (reference sequence). The CDR3 runs to 14 residues. CDR3 region: CASSLAQGIYGYTF. CDR3 nucleotide sequence: TGTGCCAGCAGCTTAGCACAGGGGATCTATGGCTACACCTTC. The full variable domain, with the rest looked up from reference TRBV7-9 and TRBJ1-2, is DTGVSQNPRHKITKRGQNVTFRCDPISEHNRLYWYRQTLGQGPEFLTYFQNEAQLEKSRLLSDRFSAERPKGSFSTLEIQRTEQGDSAMYLCASSLAQGIYGYTFGSGTRLTVV.

This sequence joins TRBV15 and TRBJ2-7; D unclear. The CDR3 has 13 residues. Germline assignment: CDR1 LNHNV and CDR2 YYDKDF (reference sequence). Trimming pared 5 bases from V and 3 bases from J, leaving 11 bases between. CDR3 sequence: CATSSPENYEQYF. CDR3 DNA: TGTGCCACCAGCTCCCCGGAGAACTACGAGCAGTACTTC. Full variable domain (missing parts from reference TRBV15 and TRBJ2-7): DAMVIQNPRYQVTQFGKPVTLSCSQTLNHNVMYWYQQKSSQAPKLLFHYYDKDFNNEADTPDNFQSRRPNTSFCFLDIRSPGLGDTAMYLCATSSPENYEQYFGPGTRLTVT.

The rearrangement uses TRBV27 and TRBJ2-3; weak D call: TRBD2 (5 bases). Deletions cut 3 bases from V and 0 bases from J, with 10 bases between. The germline CDR1 and CDR2 sequences are MNHEY and SMNVEV (reference sequence). The CDR3 extends over 15 amino acids. This CDR3 reads CASSFGLLSTDTQYF. The CDR3, as DNA: TGTGCCAGCAGTTTCGGACTGCTTAGCACAGATACGCAGTATTTT.

This sequence joins TRBV14 and TRBJ2-7; 8 bases align to TRBD1. Unmatched junction bases numbered 3, after V lost 2 bases and J lost 3 bases. Germline values: CDR1 SGHDN, CDR2 FVKESK. There are 14 residues in the CDR3. DNA of the CDR3: TGTGCCAGCAGCCAATGGGACAGGATCTACGAGCAGTACTTC. Its protein is CASSQWDRIYEQYF.

The rearrangement links TRBV6-1 to TRBJ1-4; D gene unclear. CDR3 length equals 14 residues. V was cut by 5 bases and J by 6 bases, with 13 bases left in between. Per the germline V gene, CDR1 is MNHNS and CDR2 is SASEGT. The CDR3 coding sequence is TGTGCCAGCAGTTCGTCCCGATTGGATGAAAAACTGTTTTTT. This codes for CASSSSRLDEKLFF.

This clone was counted between two and nine times. The rearrangement uses TRBV9 and TRBJ1-1; D is perhaps TRBD1 (6 bases). Trimming removed 4 bases at V and 6 bases at J, with 13 bases between. The CDR3 has 13 residues. CDR1 SGDLS and CDR2 YYNGEE come from the germline V gene. CDR3 coding DNA: TGTGCCAGCAGCCCGGGGGGGGGCTCTGAAGCTTTCTTT. Its protein is CASSPGGGSEAFF.

The chain is built from TRBV12-1 and TRBJ2-7; the listed D gene, TRBD2, was not tested against the DNA. TRBV12-1 is a pseudogene. CDR3 length: 18 residues. The CDR3 bases are TGTGCCAGCAGCTTTAAAGGACTAGCGGGAGCGCGTACCTACGAGCAGTACTTC. Residues: CASSFKGLAGARTYEQYF.

The rearrangement links TRBV6-5 to TRBJ2-5; the match to TRBD2 covers 8 bases. The CDR3 loop spans 16 amino acids. Trimming at V came to 0 bases and at J to 2 bases, leaving 5 bases not matched to a gene. The germline CDR1 and CDR2 sequences are MNHEY and SVGAGI. CDR3 nucleotide sequence: TGTGCCAGCAGTTACTCGGTGCGGGGGGATCAAGAGACCCAGTACTTC. Residues: CASSYSVRGDQETQYF.